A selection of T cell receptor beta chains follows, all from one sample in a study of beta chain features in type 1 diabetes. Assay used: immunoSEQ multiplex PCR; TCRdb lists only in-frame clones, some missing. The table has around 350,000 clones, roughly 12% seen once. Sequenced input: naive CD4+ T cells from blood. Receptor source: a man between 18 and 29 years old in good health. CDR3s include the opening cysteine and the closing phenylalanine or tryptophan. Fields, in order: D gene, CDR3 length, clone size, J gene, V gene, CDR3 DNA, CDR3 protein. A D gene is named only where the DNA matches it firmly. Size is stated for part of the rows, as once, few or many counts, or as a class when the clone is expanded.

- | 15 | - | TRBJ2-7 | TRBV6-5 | TGTGCCAGCAGTCACGGGTCCAGGGAAGCCCACGAGCAGTACTTC | CASSHGSREAHEQYF
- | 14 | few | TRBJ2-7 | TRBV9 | TGTGCCAGCAGCGTCGGCGGGCCCTCCTACGAGCAGTACTTC | CASSVGGPSYEQYF
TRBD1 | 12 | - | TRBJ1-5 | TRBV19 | TGTGCCTCCCGGGACAGGGACCAGCCCCAGCATTTT | CASRDRDQPQHF
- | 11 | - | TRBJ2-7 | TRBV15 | TGTGCCACCAGCATTAGATCCGAGCAGTACTTC | CATSIRSEQYF
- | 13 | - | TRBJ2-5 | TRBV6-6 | TGTGCCAGCAGTACCGGACTACAAGAGACCCAGTACTTC | CASSTGLQETQYF
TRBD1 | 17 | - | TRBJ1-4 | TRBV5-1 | TGCGCCAGCAGCCCCTCGGGACAGACATCCTCCGCGATTGAACTGTTTTTT | CASSPSGQTSSAIELFF
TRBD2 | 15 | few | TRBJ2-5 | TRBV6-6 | TGTGCCAGCAGTTACCATGGCGGGGGGCTGGAGACCCAGTACTTC | CASSYHGGGLETQYF
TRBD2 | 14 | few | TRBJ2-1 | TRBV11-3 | TGTGCCAGCAGCTTATCACTAGCGATCAATGAGCAGTTCTTC | CASSLSLAINEQFF
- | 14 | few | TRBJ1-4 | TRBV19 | TGTGCCAGTAGCCCAACCGGGACAACAGAAAAACTGTTTTTT | CASSPTGTTEKLFF
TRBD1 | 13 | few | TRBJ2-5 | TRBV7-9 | TGTGCCAGCAGCGCCGGACAGGGACAGACCCAGTACTTC | CASSAGQGQTQYF
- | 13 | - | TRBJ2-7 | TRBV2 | TGTGCCAGCAGTGAAGAGTATAGCAGCGAGCAGTACTTC | CASSEEYSSEQYF
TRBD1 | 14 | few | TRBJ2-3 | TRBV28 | TGTGCCAGCAGTTTCCAGGGGGTTACAGATACGCAGTATTTT | CASSFQGVTDTQYF
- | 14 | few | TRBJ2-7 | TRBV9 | TGTGCCAGCAGCGTAGGTGACTTCACCCACGAGCAGTACTTC | CASSVGDFTHEQYF
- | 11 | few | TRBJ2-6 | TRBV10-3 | TGTGCCGTAACTGGGGCCAACGTCCTGACTTTC | CAVTGANVLTF
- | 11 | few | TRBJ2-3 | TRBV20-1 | TGCAGTGCTAGAATAGTGAATACGCAGTATTTT | CSARIVNTQYF
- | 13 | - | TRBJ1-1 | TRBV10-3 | TGTGCCATCAGTGAGCAGGTGAACACTGAAGCTTTCTTT | CAISEQVNTEAFF